The clone carrying this T cell receptor beta chain has just a few counts. This record comes from a study of radiotherapy plus CTLA-4 blockade in lung cancer. Profiling relied on immunoSEQ multiplex PCR, and the TCRdb table lists in-frame clones only, not all of them. In the table there are some 92,000 clones, around four fifths of which are singletons. This CDR3 is 16 amino acids long. The germline V gene has CDR1 MGHRA and CDR2 YSYEKL. V lost 1 base and J lost 3, with 13 bases in between. The sequencing here drew on peripheral blood, taken from a patient treated with radiotherapy plus ipilimumab. This clonotype was sampled from a human donor with non-small cell lung cancer who had a partial response to radiotherapy plus ipilimumab. This chain uses TRBV4-1 with TRBJ2-1; unclear D gene. Written as DNA, the CDR3 is TGCGCCAGCAGCCAAGTAAATTTGGTCAGCTACAATGAGCAGTTCTTC. It encodes CASSQVNLVSYNEQFF.